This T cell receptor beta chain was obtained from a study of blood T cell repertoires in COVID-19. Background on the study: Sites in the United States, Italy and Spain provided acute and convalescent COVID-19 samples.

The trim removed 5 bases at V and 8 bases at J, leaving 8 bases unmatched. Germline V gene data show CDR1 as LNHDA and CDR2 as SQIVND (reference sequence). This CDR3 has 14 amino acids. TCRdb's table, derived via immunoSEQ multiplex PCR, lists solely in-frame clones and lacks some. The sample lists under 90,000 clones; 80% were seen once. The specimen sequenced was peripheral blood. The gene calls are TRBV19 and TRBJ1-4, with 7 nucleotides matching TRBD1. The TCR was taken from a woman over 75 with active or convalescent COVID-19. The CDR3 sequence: CASSPQGLQEKLFF. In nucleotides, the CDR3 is TGTGCCAGTAGTCCACAGGGGCTTCAGGAAAAACTGTTTTTT.